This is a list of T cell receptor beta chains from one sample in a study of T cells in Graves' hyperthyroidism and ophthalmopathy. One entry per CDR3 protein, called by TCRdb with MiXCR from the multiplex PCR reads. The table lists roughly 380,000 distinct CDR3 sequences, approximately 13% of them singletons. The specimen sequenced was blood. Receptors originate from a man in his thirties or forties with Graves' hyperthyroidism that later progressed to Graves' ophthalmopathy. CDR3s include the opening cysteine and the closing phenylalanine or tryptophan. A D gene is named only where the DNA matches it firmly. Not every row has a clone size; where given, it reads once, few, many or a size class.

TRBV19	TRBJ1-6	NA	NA	TGTGCCAGTAGTCATGGGCTCGGTCGTTCACCCCTCCACTTT	CASSHGLGRSPLHF
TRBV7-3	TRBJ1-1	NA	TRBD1	TGTGCCAGTAGCTTTATTCAGGGGGGTGAAGCTTTCTTT	CASSFIQGGEAFF
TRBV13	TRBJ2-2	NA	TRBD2	TGTGCCAGCAGCTTAGGGCGACTAGCGGGGAACACCGGGGAGCTGTTTTTT	CASSLGRLAGNTGELFF
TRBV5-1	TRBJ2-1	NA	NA	TGCGCCAGCAGCTTGGTCCTTGACAATGAGCAGTTCTTC	CASSLVLDNEQFF
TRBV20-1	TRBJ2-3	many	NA	TGCAGTGCCCCCGAAAGGTTAAGGGACTCCCCGTTTCGGACAGATACGCAGTATTTT	CSAPERLRDSPFRTDTQYF
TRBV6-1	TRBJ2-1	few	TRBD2	TGTGCCAGCAGTGATATAGCGGGTTACAATGAGCAGTTCTTC	CASSDIAGYNEQFF
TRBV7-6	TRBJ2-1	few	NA	TGTGCCAGCAGCTTCATGTGGGGGGATGAGCAGTTCTTC	CASSFMWGDEQFF
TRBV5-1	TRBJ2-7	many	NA	TGCGCCAGCAGCTTGGAGGCGACGGGAGAGCAGTACTTC	CASSLEATGEQYF
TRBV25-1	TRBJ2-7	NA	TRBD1	TGTGCCAGCAGTATGGGGACAGGGGGCTACGAGCAGTACTTC	CASSMGTGGYEQYF
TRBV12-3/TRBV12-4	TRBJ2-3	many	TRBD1	TGTGCCAGCAGTTCCCCGACAGGGTGGTCAGATACGCAGTATTTT	CASSSPTGWSDTQYF
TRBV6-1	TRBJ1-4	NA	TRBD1	TGTGCCAGCGGTGGGACAGGCCAACCTAATGAAAAACTGTTTTTT	CASGGTGQPNEKLFF
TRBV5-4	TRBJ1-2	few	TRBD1	TGTGCCAGCAGCTCACCGGACAGGGGGCCCTATGGCTACACCTTC	CASSSPDRGPYGYTF
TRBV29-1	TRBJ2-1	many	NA	TGCAGCGTTGAAGAAGGGAGAGAGCAGTTCTTC	CSVEEGREQFF